One sample yielded the 31 T cell receptor beta chains listed below, sequenced in a study of blood T cell repertoires in COVID-19. The protocol was immunoSEQ multiplex PCR, while the TCRdb copy is restricted to in-frame clones and leaves out a portion. The sample records roughly 200,000 clones, around four fifths being singletons. Sequenced material: peripheral blood. The receptors derive from a woman of 80 years or more with active or convalescent COVID-19.

The chain is built from TRBV28 and TRBJ2-3; 11 bases agree with TRBD2. Unmatched junction bases numbered 7, after V lost 5 bases and J lost 6 bases. CDR3 length: 15 residues. Germline V gene data show CDR1 as MDHEN and CDR2 as SYDVKM. CDR3 DNA: TGTGCCAGCAGTCTCACTAGCGGGGGAGTGGATACGCAGTATTTT. This codes for CASSLTSGGVDTQYF.

Written as DNA, the CDR3 is TGTGCCAGCAGCCTAAACCCGACAGGACTGAACACCGGGGAGCTGTTTTTT. It yields the protein CASSLNPTGLNTGELFF. The chain links TRBV9 to TRBJ2-2; TRBD1 is a possible D gene (6 bases). This CDR3 is 17 amino acids long. Germline CDR1 and CDR2: SGDLS and YYNGEE. V was clipped by 4 bases and J by 1 base, with 17 bases between them.

V is TRBV7-2 and J is TRBJ2-7; 8 nucleotides line up with TRBD1. V shed 3 bases and J 5 bases; nucleotides not matched to a gene: 6. CDR3 length equals 14 residues. Germline CDR1 SGHTA, CDR2 FQGNSA. The CDR3 DNA sequence: TGTGCCAGCAGCTTCTTCGGACAGGGCGACGAGCAGTACTTC. It codes for CASSFFGQGDEQYF.

CDR3 protein: CASSRAGLYEQYF. CDR3 in DNA: TGTGCCAGCAGTCGGGCGGGCTTATACGAGCAGTACTTC. The chain recombines TRBV27 with TRBJ2-7, with a tentative D call TRBD2 (5 bases). The CDR3 consists of 13 residues. Trimming shortened V by 5 bases and J by 4 bases, and 12 bases separated the two germline ends. Germline CDR1 MNHEY, CDR2 SMNVEV (reference sequence).

The chain employs TRBV11-2 and TRBJ2-7, with TRBD1 as a possible D gene (6 bases). Germline V gives CDR1 SGHAT, CDR2 FQNNGV. With 2 bases removed from V and 2 bases from J, the gap between germline ends came to 16 bases. The CDR3 extends over 16 amino acids. The CDR3: CASSLLFSRTAYEQYF. The CDR3 DNA reads as TGTGCCAGCAGCTTATTATTCTCTCGGACAGCCTACGAGCAGTACTTC.

The chain recombines TRBV19 with TRBJ2-2; D possibly corresponds to TRBD2 (6 bases). Germline V gene data show CDR1 as LNHDA and CDR2 as SQIVND (reference sequence). Trimming cost V 7 bases and J 2 bases, with 11 bases left between them. This CDR3 has 14 amino acids. CDR3 amino acids: CASNRGTNTGELFF. Here the CDR3 DNA reads TGTGCCAGTAACCGGGGGACTAACACCGGGGAGCTGTTTTTT.

The table lists this clone with a few counts. The chain is built from TRBV27 and TRBJ2-1, with 8 bases that match TRBD2. Germline V gene sequence: CDR1 MNHEY, CDR2 SMNVEV (reference sequence). The CDR3 has 17 amino acids. With V trimmed by 7 bases and J by 3 bases, 14 bases remained unmatched. In DNA form, the CDR3 reads TGTGCCAGCACCTTACGTGGAGCGGGGGCTAACTACAATGAGCAGTTCTTC. This codes for CASTLRGAGANYNEQFF.

The chain combines TRBV21-1 with TRBJ1-5; TRBD1 is the table's D call and was not checked against the DNA. TRBV21-1 is a pseudogene segment. The CDR3 has 15 residues. In DNA form, the CDR3 reads TGTGCCAGCAGCAAAGTTCAGGGGTGCAATCAGCCCCAGCATTTT. This translates into CASSKVQGCNQPQHF.

The chain employs TRBV5-8 and TRBJ2-1; 7 nucleotides agree with TRBD2. Looked up from germline, CDR1 is SGHTS and CDR2 is YDEGEE. CDR3 length: 13 residues. The V and J ends lost 5 bases and 6 bases, in that order; junction bases with no gene match: 5. The CDR3 coding sequence is TGTGCCAGCAGGTGGGGGACTACCAATGAGCAGTTCTTC. It specifies CASRWGTTNEQFF.

The chain joins TRBV4-1 to TRBJ1-4, with 8 bases lining up with TRBD1. V was clipped by 4 bases and J by 7 bases; unmatched bases: 8. This CDR3 has 15 residues. CDR1 and CDR2 from the germline V gene are MGHRA and YSYEKL. The chain's CDR3 is CASSRGTGGGEKLFF. The CDR3, as DNA: TGCGCCAGCAGCCGGGGGACAGGCGGAGGTGAAAAACTGTTTTTT.

A note on this clone: Additional DNA sequences in this sample encode the identical CDR3. V is TRBV12-3 or TRBV12-4 and J is TRBJ1-1; D remains ambiguous. The CDR3 spans 13 residues. Trimming removed 4 bases at V and 0 bases at J, with 6 bases between. In DNA form, the CDR3 reads TGTGCCAGCAGTTCCTCCGTGAACACTGAAGCTTTCTTT. Protein: CASSSSVNTEAFF.

This chain uses TRBV13 with TRBJ2-2, with 11 bases lining up with TRBD2. Trimming removed 2 bases from V and 6 bases from J; junction bases left unmatched: 8. Germline-derived CDR1 and CDR2 are PRHDT and FYEKMQ (reference sequence). This CDR3 region has 17 residues. The CDR3 DNA reads as TGTGCCAGCAGCTTACGCCGGATAGCGGGGGGGCCCGGGGAGCTGTTTTTT. The encoded protein is CASSLRRIAGGPGELFF.

The chain couples TRBV9 to TRBJ1-2; D not resolved. The ends were cut back, 1 base at V and 7 bases at J, with 17 bases in the middle. The CDR3 runs 15 residues. Germline V gene lookup returns CDR1 SGDLS and CDR2 YYNGEE. CDR3 region: CASSVSSDIIGGYTF. DNA for the CDR3: TGTGCCAGCAGCGTATCAAGTGACATAATTGGTGGCTACACCTTC.

This rearrangement joins TRBV28 to TRBJ1-2; 7 nucleotides line up with TRBD1. This CDR3 has 13 residues. CDR1 is MDHEN, CDR2 SYDVKM, per germline. J gave up 2 bases and V 6 bases, and 3 bases lay outside the gene matches. The CDR3 loop is CASSAGQNYGYTF. CDR3 coding DNA: TGTGCCAGCAGCGCGGGACAGAACTATGGCTACACCTTC.

This chain connects TRBV5-1 to TRBJ2-5; the match to TRBD1 covers 8 bases. The CDR3 contains 14 residues. The trim removed 7 bases at V and 5 bases at J, leaving 10 bases unmatched. Germline V gene data show CDR1 as SGHRS and CDR2 as YFSETQ. The CDR3 sequence: CASGWGQAMETQYF. CDR3 bases: TGCGCCAGCGGGTGGGGACAGGCGATGGAGACCCAGTACTTC. Based on the CDR3 plus reference TRBV5-1 and TRBJ2-5, the full variable domain is KAGVTQTPRYLIKTRGQQVTLSCSPISGHRSVSWYQQTPGQGLQFLFEYFSETQRNKGNFPGRFSGRQFSNSRSEMNVSTLELGDSALYLCASGWGQAMETQYFGPGTRLLVL.

CDR3: CSASSEVYGYTF. Here the CDR3 DNA reads TGCAGTGCTAGTTCGGAGGTCTATGGCTACACCTTC. The chain is built from TRBV20-1 and TRBJ1-2; D gene ambiguous. The germline gives CDR1 DFQATT, CDR2 SNEGSKA (reference sequence). The CDR3 spans 12 residues. Trimming shortened V by 3 bases and J by 4 bases, and 9 bases separated the two germline ends.

There are a few counts of this clone. The chain employs TRBV4-1 and TRBJ2-7; 8 bases agree with TRBD1. Germline V lookup: CDR1 MGHRA, CDR2 YSYEKL. V trimming: 1 base; J trimming: 3 bases; junction bases outside the gene matches: 5. CDR3 length: 15 amino acids. CDR3 DNA: TGCGCCAGCAGCCAAGGGACAGGGAACGTCTACGAGCAGTACTTC. Amino acids: CASSQGTGNVYEQYF.

The chain joins TRBV10-2 to TRBJ1-5; D perhaps matches TRBD1 (5 bases). The CDR3 has 15 amino acids. The germline V gene has CDR1 WSHSY and CDR2 SAAADI. V gave up 7 bases and J gave up 2 bases, with 15 bases separating them. This CDR3 reads CASKMSGDGNQPQHF. In DNA, the CDR3 is TGCGCCAGCAAAATGTCGGGGGATGGCAATCAGCCCCAGCATTTT.

V gene TRBV24-1 combines with J gene TRBJ2-3; D perhaps matches TRBD2 (5 bases). Germline V lookup: CDR1 KGHDR, CDR2 SFDVKD. This CDR3 is built from 14 residues. The V end was cut by 6 bases, the J end by 4 bases, with 13 bases between. DNA for the CDR3: TGTGCCACCAGTCACAGAGGAGGCGCAGATACGCAGTATTTT. This translates into CATSHRGGADTQYF.

This clone appeared once. This rearrangement joins TRBV27 to TRBJ1-6, with D perhaps matching TRBD1 (6 bases). The CDR3 is made up of 13 amino acids. Germline assignment: CDR1 MNHEY and CDR2 SMNVEV (reference sequence). V was trimmed by 5 bases and J by 8 bases, leaving 10 bases between them. CDR3 DNA: TGTGCCAGCAGTATGAACAGGGATTCACCCCTCCACTTT. Translation gives CASSMNRDSPLHF.

This chain uses TRBV28 with TRBJ2-5; TRBD1 agrees at 7 bases. Per germline, CDR1 MDHEN and CDR2 SYDVKM. J lost 5 bases, V lost 5 bases, and 8 bases had no gene match. The CDR3 has 14 amino acids. The CDR3 bases are TGTGCCAGCAGTCTTACAGGGGTGCGGGAGACCCAGTACTTC. It yields the protein CASSLTGVRETQYF.

The V call is TRBV9, the J call TRBJ2-3, with 8 bases aligning to TRBD1. The J segment lost 6 bases and the V segment lost 0 bases, leaving 6 bases of the junction unmatched. Looked up from germline, CDR1 is SGDLS and CDR2 is YYNGEE. The CDR3 covers 15 residues. The CDR3 DNA reads TGTGCCAGCAGCGTAGATGGACAGGGTCCCGATACGCAGTATTTT. Its protein is CASSVDGQGPDTQYF.

In its sample, this clone was seen a few times. V usage is TRBV19 and J usage is TRBJ2-3; D is undetermined. The CDR3 consists of 15 residues. The ends were cut back, 3 bases at V and 0 bases at J, with 10 bases in the middle. Germline V lookup: CDR1 LNHDA, CDR2 SQIVND (reference sequence). The CDR3 reads CASSIYPRSTDTQYF. The CDR3 DNA reads TGTGCCAGTAGTATCTACCCTAGGAGCACAGATACGCAGTATTTT.

This sequence joins TRBV7-6 and TRBJ1-4; 7 bases agree with TRBD1. Germline V gene sequence: CDR1 SGHVS, CDR2 FNYEAQ. The CDR3 runs 16 residues. The V segment lost 2 bases and the J segment 6 bases; nucleotides outside the gene matches: 9. The CDR3 here is CASSLPAGGKDEKLFF. DNA of the CDR3: TGTGCCAGCAGCTTACCAGCAGGGGGAAAGGATGAAAAACTGTTTTTT.

The chain recombines TRBV28 with TRBJ1-1, with a weak D call TRBD1 (5 bases). Trimming removed 3 bases at V and 11 bases at J, with 13 bases between. The CDR3 is 12 amino acids. Looked up from germline, CDR1 is MDHEN and CDR2 is SYDVKM. CDR3: CASSLRWRGAFF. The DNA for the CDR3 is TGTGCCAGCAGTTTGAGGTGGCGGGGGGCTTTCTTT.

The chain carries TRBV28 and TRBJ2-7; D remains ambiguous. From germline, CDR1 is MDHEN and CDR2 SYDVKM. Trimming removed 9 bases from V and 0 bases from J, with 18 bases in between. The CDR3 spans 15 residues. The CDR3 DNA reads as TGTGCCAGTTCTCCTGGCGGAAGATTCTCCTACGAGCAGTACTTC. Amino acids: CASSPGGRFSYEQYF.

The chain is built from TRBV11-2 and TRBJ1-1; D remains ambiguous. V shed 1 base and J shed 5 bases, with 14 bases lying between them. From germline, CDR1 is SGHAT and CDR2 FQNNGV. This CDR3 is 15 amino acids long. CDR3 protein: CASSLVTGLGTEAFF. The CDR3 region has the DNA TGTGCCAGCAGCTTAGTTACGGGATTGGGGACTGAAGCTTTCTTT.

The chain employs TRBV2 and TRBJ2-5; perhaps TRBD2 as D (5 bases). Trimming pared 3 bases from V and 7 bases from J, leaving 6 bases between. The CDR3 spans 11 residues. The germline CDR1 and CDR2 sequences are SNHLY and FYNNEI. Here the CDR3 reads CASSDRGTQYF. The CDR3 DNA follows: TGTGCCAGCAGTGATCGGGGGACCCAGTACTTC.

This clone came up a few times. J is TRBJ1-1 and V is TRBV28; unclear D gene. Trimming cost V 10 bases and J 6 bases, with 15 bases left between them. Germline V CDR1 and CDR2: MDHEN, SYDVKM. The CDR3 contains 12 residues. CDR3 sequence: CATTLETAEAFF. In DNA form, the CDR3 reads TGTGCCACGACCCTGGAGACGGCTGAAGCTTTCTTT.

The chain is built from TRBV7-3 and TRBJ1-1; D is perhaps TRBD1 (6 bases). CDR3 size: 13 residues. Trimming removed 5 bases at V and 4 bases at J, with 11 bases between. CDR1 SGHTA and CDR2 FQGTGA come from the germline V gene. CDR3 in DNA: TGTGCCAGCAGCCCTACAGGGAGCACTGAAGCTTTCTTT. This translates into CASSPTGSTEAFF.

This rearrangement joins TRBV5-1 to TRBJ1-6; 7 bases are a match to TRBD1. V shed 0 bases and J 8 bases; nucleotides not matched to a gene: 2. The CDR3 loop spans 14 amino acids. Germline V gene data show CDR1 as SGHRS and CDR2 as YFSETQ. CDR3 nucleotide sequence: TGCGCCAGCAGCTTGGGTGACAGGGATTCACCCCTCCACTTT. Translation gives CASSLGDRDSPLHF.